This TCR beta chain was retrieved from a study of PD-1 blockade in classical Hodgkin lymphoma. A few counts support this clone. Its antigen is unidentified. Time point here: newly diagnosed, previously untreated cHL patient sample. Serving as comparison were PBMCs from newly diagnosed, untreated classical Hodgkin lymphoma, which were sequenced alongside the relapsed/refractory trial patients. V lost 8 bases and J 7 bases, leaving 20 bases between the germline ends. This CDR3 has 15 amino acids. Germline V CDR1 and CDR2: MDHEN, SYDVKM. Method: immunoSEQ multiplex PCR; TCRdb's copy keeps in-frame clones and lacks some. The table has 20,000 to 25,000 clones, 94% seen once; the top ten hold approximately 5%. Study-level results: Relative to healthy donors, newly diagnosed patients reportedly had lower baseline TCR diversity, which was reported as lower still in relapsed/refractory patients. Possible causes of repertoire differences, disease activity or prior therapy, remain undefined.

Material for sequencing was peripheral blood mononuclear cells (PBMCs). The V and J genes are TRBV28 and TRBJ1-4; possible D gene TRBD1, 5 bases. The source of this sequence is a human donor with classical Hodgkin lymphoma. CDR3 bases: TGTGCCAGCGGGGCCCCCCGGAGGGGTGGTGAAAAACTGTTTTTT. Translating it yields CASGAPRRGGEKLFF.